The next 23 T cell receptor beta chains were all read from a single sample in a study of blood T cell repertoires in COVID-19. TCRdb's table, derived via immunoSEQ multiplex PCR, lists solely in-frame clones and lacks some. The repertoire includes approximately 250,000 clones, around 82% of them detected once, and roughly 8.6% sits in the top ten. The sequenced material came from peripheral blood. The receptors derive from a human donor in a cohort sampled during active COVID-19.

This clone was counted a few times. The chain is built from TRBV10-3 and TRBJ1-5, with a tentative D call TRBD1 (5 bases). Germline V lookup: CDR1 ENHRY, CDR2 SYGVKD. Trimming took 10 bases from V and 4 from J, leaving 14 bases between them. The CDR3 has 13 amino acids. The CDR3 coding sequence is TGTGCCACCAGCGGGACTCAGAATCAGCCCCAGCATTTT. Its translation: CATSGTQNQPQHF.

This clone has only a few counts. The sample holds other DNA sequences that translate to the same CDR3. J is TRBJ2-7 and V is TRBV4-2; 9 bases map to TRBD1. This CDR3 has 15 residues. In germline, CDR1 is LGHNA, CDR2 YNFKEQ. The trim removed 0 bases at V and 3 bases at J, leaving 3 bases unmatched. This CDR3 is CASSQETGGSYEQYF. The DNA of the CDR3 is TGTGCCAGCAGCCAAGAGACAGGGGGAAGCTACGAGCAGTACTTC.

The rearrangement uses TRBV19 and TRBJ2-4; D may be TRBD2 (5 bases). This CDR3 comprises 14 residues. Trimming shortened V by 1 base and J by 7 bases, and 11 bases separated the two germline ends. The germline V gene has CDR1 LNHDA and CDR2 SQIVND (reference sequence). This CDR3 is CASSIGSRGNIQYF. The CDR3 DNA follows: TGTGCCAGTAGTATAGGTTCTCGCGGGAACATTCAGTACTTC.

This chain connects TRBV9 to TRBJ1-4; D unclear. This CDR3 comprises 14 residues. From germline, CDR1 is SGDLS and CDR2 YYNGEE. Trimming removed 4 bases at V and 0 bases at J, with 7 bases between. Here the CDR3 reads CASSLGTTNEKLFF. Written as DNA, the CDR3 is TGTGCCAGCAGCCTCGGGACAACTAATGAAAAACTGTTTTTT. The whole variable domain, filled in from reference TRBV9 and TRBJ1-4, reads DSGVTQTPKHLITATGQRVTLRCSPRSGDLSVYWYQQSLDQGLQFLIQYYNGEERAKGNILERFSAQQFPDLHSELNLSSLELGDSALYFCASSLGTTNEKLFFGSGTQLSVL.

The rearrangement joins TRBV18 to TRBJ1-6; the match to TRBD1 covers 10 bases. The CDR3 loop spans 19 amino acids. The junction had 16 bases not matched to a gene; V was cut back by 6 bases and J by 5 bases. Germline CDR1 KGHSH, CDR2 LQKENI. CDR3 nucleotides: TGTGCCAGCTCGACCCTCATCGGGACAGGGGATGGGGATAATTCACCCCTCCACTTT. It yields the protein CASSTLIGTGDGDNSPLHF. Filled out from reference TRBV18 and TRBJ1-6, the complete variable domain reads NAGVMQNPRHLVRRRGQEARLRCSPMKGHSHVYWYRQLPEEGLKFMVYLQKENIIDESGMPKERFSAEFPKEGPSILRIQQVVRGDSAAYFCASSTLIGTGDGDNSPLHFGNGTRLTVT.

CDR3 in DNA: TGTGCCAGCAGCCCATCTAGGGGTTCAGAGACCCAGTACTTC. As protein: CASSPSRGSETQYF. The gene calls are TRBV7-2 and TRBJ2-5, with D possibly being TRBD1 (5 bases). The germline gives CDR1 SGHTA, CDR2 FQGNSA. The CDR3 contains 14 residues. Trimming shortened V by 5 bases and J by 4 bases, and 14 bases separated the two germline ends. Based on the CDR3 plus reference TRBV7-2 and TRBJ2-5, the full variable domain is GAGVSQSPSNKVTEKGKDVELRCDPISGHTALYWYRQSLGQGLEFLIYFQGNSAPDKSGLPSDRFSAERTGGSVSTLTIQRTQQEDSAVYLCASSPSRGSETQYFGPGTRLLVL.

CDR3 sequence: CASSLTGGGADTQYF. The CDR3 DNA is TGTGCCAGCAGCTTAACGGGCGGGGGCGCAGATACGCAGTATTTT. The V gene is TRBV7-3, the J gene TRBJ2-3, with a tentative D call TRBD2 (7 bases). The CDR3 sequence is 15 residues long. V shed 0 bases and J shed 4 bases, with 11 bases lying between them. The germline CDR1 and CDR2 sequences are SGHTA and FQGTGA.

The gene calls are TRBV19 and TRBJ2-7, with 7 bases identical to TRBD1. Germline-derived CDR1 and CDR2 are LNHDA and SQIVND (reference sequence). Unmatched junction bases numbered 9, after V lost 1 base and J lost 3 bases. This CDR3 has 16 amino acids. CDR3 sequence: CASSIGQGRQRYEQYF. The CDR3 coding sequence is TGTGCCAGTAGTATAGGACAGGGAAGGCAGCGCTACGAGCAGTACTTC. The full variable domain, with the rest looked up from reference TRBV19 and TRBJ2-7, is DGGITQSPKYLFRKEGQNVTLSCEQNLNHDAMYWYRQDPGQGLRLIYYSQIVNDFQKGDIAEGYSVSREKKESFPLTVTSAQKNPTAFYLCASSIGQGRQRYEQYFGPGTRLTVT.

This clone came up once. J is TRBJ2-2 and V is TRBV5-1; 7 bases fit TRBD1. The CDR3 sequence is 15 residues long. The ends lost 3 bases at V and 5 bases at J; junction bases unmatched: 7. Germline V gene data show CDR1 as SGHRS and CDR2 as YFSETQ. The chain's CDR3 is CASSSRQGLTGELFF. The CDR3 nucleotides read TGCGCCAGCAGCTCCCGACAGGGCTTAACCGGGGAGCTGTTTTTT.

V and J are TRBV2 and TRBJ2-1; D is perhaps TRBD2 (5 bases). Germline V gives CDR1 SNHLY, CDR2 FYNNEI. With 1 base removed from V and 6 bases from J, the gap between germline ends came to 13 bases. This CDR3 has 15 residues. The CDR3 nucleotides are TGTGCCAGCAGTGAAGAGTCTAGCTGGTCCAATGAGCAGTTCTTC. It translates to CASSEESSWSNEQFF.

The CDR3 sequence is CAISEETNYGYTF. The CDR3 DNA follows: TGTGCCATCAGTGAGGAGACTAACTATGGCTACACCTTC. V is TRBV10-3 and J is TRBJ1-2; D is ambiguous. V lost 2 bases to trimming and J lost 0 bases, with 4 bases between them. CDR3 length equals 13 residues. From germline, CDR1 is ENHRY and CDR2 SYGVKD.

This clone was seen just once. CDR3: CASSQGTSGTQETQYF. Written as DNA, the CDR3 is TGTGCCAGCAGCCAAGGGACTAGCGGGACCCAAGAGACCCAGTACTTC. V gene TRBV4-2 combines with J gene TRBJ2-5; 12 nucleotides align to TRBD2. The CDR3 covers 16 residues. V was pared by 1 base and J by 1 base, with 1 base of the junction left unmatched. Germline assignment: CDR1 LGHNA and CDR2 YNFKEQ.

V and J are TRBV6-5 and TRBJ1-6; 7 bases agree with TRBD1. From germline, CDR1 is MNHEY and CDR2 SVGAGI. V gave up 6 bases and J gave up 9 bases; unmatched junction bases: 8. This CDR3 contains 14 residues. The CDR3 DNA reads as TGTGCCAGCAGGCCGACAGGGTTAGGTTCACCCCTCCACTTT. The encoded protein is CASRPTGLGSPLHF.

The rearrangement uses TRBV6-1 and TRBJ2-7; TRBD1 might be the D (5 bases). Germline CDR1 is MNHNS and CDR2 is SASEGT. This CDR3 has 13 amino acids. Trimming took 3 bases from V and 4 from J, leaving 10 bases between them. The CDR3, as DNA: TGTGCCAGCAGTGATTTCCAGGGATACGAGCAGTACTTC. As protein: CASSDFQGYEQYF.

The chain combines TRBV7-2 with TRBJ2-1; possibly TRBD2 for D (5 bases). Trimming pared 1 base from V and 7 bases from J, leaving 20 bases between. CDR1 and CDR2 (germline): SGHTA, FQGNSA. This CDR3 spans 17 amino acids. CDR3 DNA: TGTGCCAGCAGCTTAGTAAGCGGTCCAGTCATGGGTAATGAGCAGTTCTTC. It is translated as CASSLVSGPVMGNEQFF.

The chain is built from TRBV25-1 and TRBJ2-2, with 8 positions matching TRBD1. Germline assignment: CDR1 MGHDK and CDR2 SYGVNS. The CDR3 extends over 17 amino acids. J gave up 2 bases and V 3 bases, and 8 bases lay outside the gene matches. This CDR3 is CASSDPGTGPNTGELFF. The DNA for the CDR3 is TGTGCCAGCAGTGATCCCGGGACAGGTCCCAACACCGGGGAGCTGTTTTTT.

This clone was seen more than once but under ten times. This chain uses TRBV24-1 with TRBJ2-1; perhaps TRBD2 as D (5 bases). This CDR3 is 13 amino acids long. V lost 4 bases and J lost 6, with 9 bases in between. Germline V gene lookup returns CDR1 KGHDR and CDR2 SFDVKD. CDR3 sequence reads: CATSDATSNEQFF. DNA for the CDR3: TGTGCCACCAGTGACGCCACTAGCAATGAGCAGTTCTTC.

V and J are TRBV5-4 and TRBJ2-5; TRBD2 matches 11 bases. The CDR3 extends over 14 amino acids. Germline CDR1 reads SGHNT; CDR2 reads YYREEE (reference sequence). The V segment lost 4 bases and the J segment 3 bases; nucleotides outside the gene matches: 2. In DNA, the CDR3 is TGTGCCAGCAGCCCGGGACTAGCGGAAGAGACCCAGTACTTC. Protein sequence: CASSPGLAEETQYF.

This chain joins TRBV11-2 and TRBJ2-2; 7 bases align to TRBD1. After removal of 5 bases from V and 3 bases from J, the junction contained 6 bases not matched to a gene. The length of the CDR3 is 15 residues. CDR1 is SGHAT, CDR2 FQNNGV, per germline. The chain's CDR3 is CASSEDRTHTGELFF. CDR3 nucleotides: TGTGCCAGCAGCGAGGACAGGACCCACACCGGGGAGCTGTTTTTT.

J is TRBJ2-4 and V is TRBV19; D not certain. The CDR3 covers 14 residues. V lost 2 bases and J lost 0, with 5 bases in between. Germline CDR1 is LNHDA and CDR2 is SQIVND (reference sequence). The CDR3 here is CASSINLAKNIQYF. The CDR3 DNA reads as TGTGCCAGTAGTATAAACTTAGCCAAAAACATTCAGTACTTC.

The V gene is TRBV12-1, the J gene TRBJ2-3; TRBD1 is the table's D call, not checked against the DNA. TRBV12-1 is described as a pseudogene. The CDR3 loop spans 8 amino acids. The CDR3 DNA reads TGTGCCAGCACCATCCAGTATTTT. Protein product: CASTIQYF.

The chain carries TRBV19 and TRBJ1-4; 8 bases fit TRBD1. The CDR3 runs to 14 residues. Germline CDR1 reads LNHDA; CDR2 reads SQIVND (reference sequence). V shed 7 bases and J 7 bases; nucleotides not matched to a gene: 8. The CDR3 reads CASNRQGNSEKLFF. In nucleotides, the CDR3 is TGTGCCAGTAACCGACAGGGGAATAGTGAAAAACTGTTTTTT.

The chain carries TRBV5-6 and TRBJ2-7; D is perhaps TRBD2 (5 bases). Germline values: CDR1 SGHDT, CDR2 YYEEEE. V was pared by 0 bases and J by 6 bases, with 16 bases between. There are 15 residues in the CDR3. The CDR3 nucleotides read TGTGCCAGCAGCTTGGGACCGGGGAGCGGATTCGAGCAGTACTTC. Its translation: CASSLGPGSGFEQYF.